This T cell receptor beta chain was identified in a study of shared clonotypes between healthy human individuals. The V gene's germline CDR1 is MDHEN and CDR2 SYDVKM. The CDR3 totals 14 residues. V gave up 6 bases and J gave up 3 bases; unmatched junction bases: 8. Study-wide points: Non-shared clonotypes were found to have lower generation probabilities than the clonotypes that were shared by all four of the sorted-subset donors.

The protocol was immunoSEQ multiplex PCR, while the TCRdb copy is restricted to in-frame clones and leaves out a portion. Of about 600,000 clones in the sample, approximately 97% were seen once. As regards this clone: The antigen remains unidentified.

Partitioning of CD4+ cells yielded a CD45RA+ naive subset and a CD45RA-negative memory subset. J is TRBJ2-7 and V is TRBV28; the match to TRBD2 covers 7 bases. The sequence derives from a woman aged 30 to 39 in good health. The sequenced sample consisted of naive CD4+ T cells sorted from blood. Subset described: CD45RA+ positively selected. In DNA form, the CDR3 reads TGTGCCAGCAGCCGGGGAGGGGCCCTCTACGAGCAGTACTTC. It yields the protein CASSRGGALYEQYF.